A single sample gave rise to the 4 T cell receptor beta chains below, sequenced in a study of T cell responses to AZD1222 COVID-19 vaccine. The repertoire was sequenced with immunoSEQ multiplex PCR; TCRdb's copy has only in-frame clones and lacks some. The sample lists approximately 88,000 clones; 85% to 90% were seen once. The source material was peripheral blood, sampled 28 days after the second AZD1222 dose. The receptors were gathered from an adult who received the AZD1222 COVID-19 vaccine.

This clone was recorded once. This rearrangement joins TRBV9 to TRBJ2-2; D is unclear. The CDR3 has 16 residues. Germline assignment: CDR1 SGDLS and CDR2 YYNGEE. The germline V and J ends were trimmed by 9 bases and 0 bases, with 18 bases remaining between them. The CDR3 region is CANNSLGNANTGELFF. The CDR3 DNA reads TGTGCCAACAACTCCCTAGGGAACGCGAACACCGGGGAGCTGTTTTTT.

This clone turned up a few times. The J gene is TRBJ1-2, the V gene TRBV5-1, with 8 bases that match TRBD1. Germline V gene lookup returns CDR1 SGHRS and CDR2 YFSETQ. The trim removed 4 bases at V and 3 bases at J, leaving 5 bases unmatched. CDR3 length: 14 amino acids. This CDR3 is CASSAQQGDYGYTF. The CDR3, as DNA: TGCGCCAGCAGCGCCCAACAGGGGGACTATGGCTACACCTTC.

The chain links TRBV5-1 to TRBJ1-5; 8 bases are a match to TRBD1. Germline V lookup: CDR1 SGHRS, CDR2 YFSETQ. The CDR3 has 14 amino acids. V shed 10 bases, J shed 4 bases, and the junction held 10 bases outside the gene matches. The CDR3 DNA follows: TGCGCCTCCTCTCAGGACAGGGCGAATCAGCCCCAGCATTTT. It is translated as CASSQDRANQPQHF.

In DNA form, the CDR3 reads TGTGCCAGCTCACCACCCGGCCAGGGGAATCAGCCCCAGCATTTT. Translating it yields CASSPPGQGNQPQHF. This chain connects TRBV18 to TRBJ1-5; D might be TRBD1 (6 bases). Germline loops: CDR1 KGHSH, CDR2 LQKENI. CDR3 size: 15 residues. Trimming took off 0 bases at V and 4 bases at J, with 10 bases between the two ends. The whole variable domain, filled in from reference TRBV18 and TRBJ1-5, reads NAGVMQNPRHLVRRRGQEARLRCSPMKGHSHVYWYRQLPEEGLKFMVYLQKENIIDESGMPKERFSAEFPKEGPSILRIQQVVRGDSAAYFCASSPPGQGNQPQHFGDGTRLSIL.